These T cell receptor beta chains were read from a single sample in a study of blood T cell repertoires in COVID-19. Repertoires were generated with immunoSEQ multiplex PCR, while TCRdb's copy carries only in-frame clones and drops some. This table has approximately 400,000 clones, approximately 90% appearing once. Sequencing used peripheral blood. These receptors were taken from a woman aged 50 to 60 with COVID-19, enrolled during active disease. Both conserved end residues are part of each CDR3. The D gene is left open where the match is weak. Clone sizes are given selectively: once, few, many, or a class where the clone is expanded.

d_gene,abundance,v_gene,j_gene,CDR3aa,CDR3nt
TRBD1,-,TRBV3-1/TRBV3-2,TRBJ2-3,CASSRGGADTQYF,TGTGCCAGCAGCCGAGGGGGCGCGGATACGCAGTATTTT
-,-,TRBV27,TRBJ1-2,CASSLAGTREGYTF,TGTGCCAGCAGTTTAGCCGGGACTAGAGAGGGCTACACCTTC
-,-,TRBV9,TRBJ2-3,CASSAWDSTDTQYF,TGTGCCAGCAGCGCGTGGGACTCCACAGATACGCAGTATTTT
-,-,TRBV2,TRBJ1-2,CASSESVAGYGYTF,TGTGCCAGCAGTGAGTCCGTGGCAGGGTATGGCTACACCTTC
TRBD2,-,TRBV28,TRBJ2-3,CASSPEERGGSTDTQYF,TGTGCCAGCAGTCCCGAAGAGCGGGGGGGGAGCACAGATACGCAGTATTTT
-,few,TRBV7-2,TRBJ1-5,CASSLAFGSDQPQHF,TGTGCCAGCAGCTTAGCTTTCGGGTCCGATCAGCCCCAGCATTTT
-,-,TRBV19,TRBJ2-3,CASSRTGDTQYF,TGTGCCAGTAGCCGGACTGGGGATACGCAGTATTTT
-,-,TRBV30,TRBJ1-1,CACVRTVMNTEAFF,TGTGCCTGCGTTCGGACAGTCATGAACACTGAAGCTTTCTTT
TRBD1,-,TRBV2,TRBJ1-6,CASQKGTENSPLHF,TGTGCCAGCCAAAAGGGGACAGAGAATTCACCCCTCCACTTT
-,-,TRBV30,TRBJ2-2,CAWSQQGGVYFPDGELFF,TGTGCCTGGAGTCAGCAGGGAGGAGTCTACTTCCCGGACGGGGAGCTGTTTTTT
-,-,TRBV5-1,TRBJ2-1,CASSLTGQEQFF,TGCGCCAGCAGCTTGACCGGACAGGAGCAGTTCTTC
-,-,TRBV13,TRBJ1-2,CASSLEGQALGGVTF,TGTGCCAGCAGCTTAGAGGGGCAGGCATTAGGAGGGGTCACCTTC
-,few,TRBV6-1,TRBJ2-5,CASSDYPWGQRGQETQYF,TGTGCCAGCAGTGACTACCCCTGGGGGCAGCGTGGCCAAGAGACCCAGTACTTC
TRBD2,few,TRBV2,TRBJ2-3,CASTRRRGGDTQYF,TGTGCCAGCACCCGGAGGCGGGGGGGAGATACGCAGTATTTT
-,-,TRBV7-8,TRBJ2-6,CASSSQNVGANVLTF,TGTGCCAGCAGCTCTCAGAACGTTGGGGCCAACGTCCTGACTTTC
-,-,TRBV6-5,TRBJ1-1,CASSPFREDTEAFF,TGTGCCAGCAGCCCCTTTCGGGAGGACACTGAAGCTTTCTTT
TRBD1,once,TRBV7-8,TRBJ1-1,CASSLTGGGGNTEAFF,TGTGCCAGCAGCTTAACTGGAGGGGGCGGGAACACTGAAGCTTTCTTT
-,-,TRBV9,TRBJ1-1,CASSSRQIMNTEAFF,TGTGCCAGCAGCTCCCGACAGATCATGAACACTGAAGCTTTCTTT
-,-,TRBV7-3,TRBJ1-1,CASSLTGGLNTEAFF,TGTGCCAGCAGCTTAACGGGAGGACTGAACACTGAAGCTTTCTTT
TRBD2,-,TRBV13,TRBJ2-1,CASRTRGIDNEQFF,TGTGCCAGCCGGACGCGGGGGATTGACAATGAGCAGTTCTTC
-,-,TRBV5-1,TRBJ2-2,CASSWRPGNTGELFF,TGCGCCAGCAGCTGGAGGCCTGGCAACACCGGGGAGCTGTTTTTT
-,-,TRBV5-1,TRBJ2-3,CASSLEQYPTDTQYF,TGCGCCAGCAGCTTGGAACAATACCCCACAGATACGCAGTATTTT
-,many,TRBV18,TRBJ1-1,CASSVATDTEAFF,TGTGCCAGCTCAGTGGCGACAGACACTGAAGCTTTCTTT
TRBD2,-,TRBV5-4,TRBJ2-5,CASSLSNFAPGGETQYF,TGTGCCAGCAGCTTGTCGAATTTTGCGCCGGGGGGGGAGACCCAGTACTTC
TRBD1,-,TRBV27,TRBJ1-2,CASSSQLDRANYGYTF,TGTGCCAGCAGTTCTCAGCTTGACAGGGCTAACTATGGCTACACCTTC
-,-,TRBV7-2,TRBJ2-3,CASSFRSGFNTDTQYF,TGTGCCAGCAGCTTTAGGTCGGGGTTCAACACAGATACGCAGTATTTT
-,-,TRBV15,TRBJ2-6,CATSRSNRVSSGANVLTF,TGTGCCACCAGCAGATCGAACAGGGTCAGCTCTGGGGCCAACGTCCTGACTTTC
TRBD2,-,TRBV2,TRBJ2-1,CASTRGTSFYPNEQFF,TGTGCCAGCACTCGCGGGACTAGTTTTTATCCCAATGAGCAGTTCTTC
TRBD2,-,TRBV3-1/TRBV3-2,TRBJ2-2,CASSQRSGLAGLLTGELFF,TGTGCCAGCAGCCAAAGGTCGGGACTAGCGGGGCTCCTCACCGGGGAGCTGTTTTTT
-,-,TRBV11-3,TRBJ2-2,CASSSDGTGELFF,TGTGCCAGCAGCTCAGACGGGACCGGGGAGCTGTTTTTT
-,-,TRBV4-1,TRBJ1-6,CASSQDHSLNSPLHF,TGCGCCAGCAGCCAAGATCACAGCCTAAATTCACCCCTCCACTTT
-,-,TRBV18,TRBJ2-3,CASSARGASTDTQYF,TGTGCCAGCTCAGCTCGGGGGGCCAGCACAGATACGCAGTATTTT
TRBD1,few,TRBV27,TRBJ2-1,CASSLGQGEGEQFF,TGTGCCAGCAGTTTAGGACAGGGAGAGGGTGAGCAGTTCTTC
-,-,TRBV4-1,TRBJ2-3,CASSPPTGRTDTQYF,TGCGCCAGCAGCCCCCCTACCGGTCGCACAGATACGCAGTATTTT
TRBD1,-,TRBV6-5,TRBJ1-2,CASRDEGGASGYTF,TGTGCCAGCAGGGACGAAGGGGGCGCGAGTGGCTACACCTTC
-,once,TRBV2,TRBJ2-7,CASERQGDEQYF,TGTGCCAGCGAGAGGCAGGGTGACGAGCAGTACTTC
TRBD1,-,TRBV5-6,TRBJ1-5,CASSRTGLEPQHF,TGTGCCAGCAGCCGGACAGGCCTAGAGCCCCAGCATTTT
-,few,TRBV12-5,TRBJ2-7,CASGLVTRGPSSYEQYF,TGTGCTAGTGGTTTGGTAACGCGGGGGCCTAGCTCCTACGAGCAGTACTTC
-,once,TRBV5-1,TRBJ2-1,CASSLGPTRGYNEQFF,TGCGCCAGCAGCCTAGGCCCCACACGGGGGTACAATGAGCAGTTCTTC
-,-,TRBV3-1/TRBV3-2,TRBJ1-1,CASNQGLTGTEAFF,TGTGCCAGCAACCAGGGGTTAACCGGGACAGAAGCTTTCTTT